The rows below give T cell receptor beta chains drawn from one sample of a study of post-analysis software for immune sequencing data. TCRdb passed the PCR reads through MiXCR, listing each CDR3 protein once. The sample has 500,000 to 600,000 distinct CDR3 sequences; roughly 45% are singletons. The sample taken for sequencing was blood. The receptors shown here come from a girl between 5 and 17 years old with multiple sclerosis. Each CDR3 is given without its conserved first and last residue. The order of the fields is V gene, J gene, clone size, D gene, CDR3 protein. The D gene is left open where the match is weak. The size entry is marked missing in some rows and otherwise reads once, few, many or a size class.

TRBV29-1	TRBJ1-2	-	-	SVEFQVYGYT
TRBV9	TRBJ1-5	-	TRBD1	ASSVAGGQGEPQH
TRBV5-1	TRBJ1-1	-	-	ASSLAGTRNTEAF
TRBV7-2	TRBJ1-3	-	-	ASSLGGNTIY
TRBV20-1	TRBJ2-5	-	-	SSSGSGLQETQY
TRBV12-3/TRBV12-4	TRBJ2-3	once	TRBD2	ASRRTSGSGDTQY
TRBV5-1	TRBJ2-1	once	-	ASSLRSQLSSYNEQF
TRBV30	TRBJ2-2	-	-	AWSIPRGRGGELF
TRBV7-2	TRBJ2-1	-	-	ASSSAPDSYNEQF
TRBV12-3/TRBV12-4	TRBJ1-5	-	-	ASSLSGNSNQPQH
TRBV29-1	TRBJ2-3	many	TRBD1	SVEDQDRGITDTQY
TRBV7-3	TRBJ1-1	-	TRBD1	ASSHLRREGAYAEAF
TRBV7-2	-	-	TRBD2	ASSLLSAGGYEQY
TRBV7-7	TRBJ2-1	-	-	ASSLLGLGQEQF
TRBV7-9	TRBJ2-1	-	-	ASSFSGGGYDEQF
TRBV20-1	TRBJ1-1	-	-	SAPRSQTGLEAF
TRBV7-2	TRBJ2-7	-	-	ASSLLPKTYEQY
TRBV7-2	TRBJ2-1	few	TRBD2	ASSLVGSGRPSYNEQF
TRBV19	TRBJ2-3	-	TRBD1	ATRDRGTDTQY
TRBV20-1	TRBJ2-7	few	-	SARETYEQY
TRBV24-1	TRBJ2-7	-	-	ATSEDTRDPEY
TRBV10-3	TRBJ1-4	-	TRBD1	AISRTGRDEKLF
TRBV20-1	TRBJ2-1	-	TRBD2	SAGTSGAYNEQF
TRBV9	TRBJ1-4	-	-	ASSAAGKKGEKLF
TRBV7-9	TRBJ2-7	few	-	ASSLFLTGASYEQY
TRBV12-3/TRBV12-4	TRBJ2-3	few	-	ASCREGEDTQY